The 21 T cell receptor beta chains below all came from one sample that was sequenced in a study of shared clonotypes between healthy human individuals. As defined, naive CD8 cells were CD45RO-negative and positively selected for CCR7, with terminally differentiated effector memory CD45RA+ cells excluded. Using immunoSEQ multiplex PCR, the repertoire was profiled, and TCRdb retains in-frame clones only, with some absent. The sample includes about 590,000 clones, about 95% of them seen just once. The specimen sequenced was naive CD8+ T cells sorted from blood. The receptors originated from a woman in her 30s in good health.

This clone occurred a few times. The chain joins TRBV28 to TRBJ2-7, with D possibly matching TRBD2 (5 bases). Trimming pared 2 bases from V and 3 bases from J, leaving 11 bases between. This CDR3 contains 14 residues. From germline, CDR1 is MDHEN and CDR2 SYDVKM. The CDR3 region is CASSLPAAFYEQYF. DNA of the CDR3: TGTGCCAGCAGTTTACCAGCGGCTTTCTACGAGCAGTACTTC.

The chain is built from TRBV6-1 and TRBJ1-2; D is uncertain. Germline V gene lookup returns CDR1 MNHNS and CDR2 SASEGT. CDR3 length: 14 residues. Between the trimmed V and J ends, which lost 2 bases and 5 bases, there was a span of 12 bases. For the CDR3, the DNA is TGTGCCAGCAGTGAATTTCCTGACGTTTATGGCTACACCTTC. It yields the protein CASSEFPDVYGYTF.

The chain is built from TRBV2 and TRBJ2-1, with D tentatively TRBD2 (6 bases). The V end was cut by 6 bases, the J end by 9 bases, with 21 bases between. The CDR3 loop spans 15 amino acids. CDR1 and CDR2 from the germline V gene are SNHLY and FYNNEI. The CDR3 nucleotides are TGTGCCAGCAGGGAGGGTGGCGCGAGCCGGGGTGAGCAGTTCTTC. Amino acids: CASREGGASRGEQFF.

The DNA for the CDR3 is TGCGCCAGCAGTGATAATAATCGGTGGCTAGCGGTGAGCTCCTACGAGCAGTACTTC. Amino acids: CASSDNNRWLAVSSYEQYF. This chain joins TRBV10-1 and TRBJ2-7; 7 nucleotides line up with TRBD2. The CDR3 sequence is 19 residues long. Germline V lookup: CDR1 WNHNN, CDR2 SYGVQD (reference sequence). V was pared by 3 bases and J by 0 bases, with 17 bases of the junction left unmatched.

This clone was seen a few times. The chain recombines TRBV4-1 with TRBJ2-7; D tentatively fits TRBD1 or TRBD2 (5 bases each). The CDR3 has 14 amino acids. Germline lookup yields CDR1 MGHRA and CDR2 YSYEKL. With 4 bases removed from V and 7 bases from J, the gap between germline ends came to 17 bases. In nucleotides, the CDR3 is TGCGCCAGCAGCCCCGCGTCGGGACCGGGTGAGCAGTACTTC. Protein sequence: CASSPASGPGEQYF.

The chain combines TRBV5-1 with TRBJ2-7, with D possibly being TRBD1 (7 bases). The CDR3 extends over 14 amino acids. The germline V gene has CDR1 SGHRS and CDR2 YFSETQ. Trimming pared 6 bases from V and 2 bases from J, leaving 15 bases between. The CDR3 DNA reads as TGCGCCAGCACCCCGGCAGGGGGGCCCTACGAGCAGTACTTC. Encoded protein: CASTPAGGPYEQYF.

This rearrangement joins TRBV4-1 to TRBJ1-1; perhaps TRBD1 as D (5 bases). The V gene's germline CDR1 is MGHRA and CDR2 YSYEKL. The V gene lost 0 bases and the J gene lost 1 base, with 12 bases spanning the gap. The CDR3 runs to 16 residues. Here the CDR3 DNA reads TGCGCCAGCAGCCAAGACCCGGGGCCAGAGAACACTGAAGCTTTCTTT. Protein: CASSQDPGPENTEAFF.

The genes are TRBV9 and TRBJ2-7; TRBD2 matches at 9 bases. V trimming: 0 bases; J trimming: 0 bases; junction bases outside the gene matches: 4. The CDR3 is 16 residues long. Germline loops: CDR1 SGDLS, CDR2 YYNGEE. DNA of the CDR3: TGTGCCAGCAGCGTAGATGGTAGCGGGGGCTCCTACGAGCAGTACTTC. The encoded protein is CASSVDGSGGSYEQYF.

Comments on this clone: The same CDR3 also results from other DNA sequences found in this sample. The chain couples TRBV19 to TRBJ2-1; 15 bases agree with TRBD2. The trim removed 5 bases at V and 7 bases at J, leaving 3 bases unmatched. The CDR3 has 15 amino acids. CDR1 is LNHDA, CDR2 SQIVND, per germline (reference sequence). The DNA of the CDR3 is TGTGCCAGTAGTCTTGGGACTAGCGGGAGGAATGAGCAGTTCTTC. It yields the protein CASSLGTSGRNEQFF.

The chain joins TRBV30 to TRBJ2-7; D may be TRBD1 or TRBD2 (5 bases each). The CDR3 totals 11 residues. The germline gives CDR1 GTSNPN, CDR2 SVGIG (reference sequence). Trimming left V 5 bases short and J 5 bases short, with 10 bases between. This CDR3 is CAWGAGDEQYF. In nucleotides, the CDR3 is TGTGCCTGGGGGGCCGGGGACGAGCAGTACTTC.

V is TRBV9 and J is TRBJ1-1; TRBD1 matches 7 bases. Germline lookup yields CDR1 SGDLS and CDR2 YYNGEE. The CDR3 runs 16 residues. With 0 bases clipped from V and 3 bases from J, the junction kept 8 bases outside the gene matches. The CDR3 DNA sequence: TGTGCCAGCAGCGTAGGGGAGGGGGCGGTGGACACTGAAGCTTTCTTT. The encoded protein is CASSVGEGAVDTEAFF. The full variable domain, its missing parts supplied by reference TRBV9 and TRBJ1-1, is DSGVTQTPKHLITATGQRVTLRCSPRSGDLSVYWYQQSLDQGLQFLIQYYNGEERAKGNILERFSAQQFPDLHSELNLSSLELGDSALYFCASSVGEGAVDTEAFFGQGTRLTVV.

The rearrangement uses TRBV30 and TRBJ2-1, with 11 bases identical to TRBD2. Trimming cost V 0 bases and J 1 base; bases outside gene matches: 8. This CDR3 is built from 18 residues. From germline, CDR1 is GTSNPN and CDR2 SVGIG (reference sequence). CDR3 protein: CAWSVLAGVIGSYNEQFF. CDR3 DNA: TGTGCCTGGAGTGTACTAGCGGGAGTAATCGGTTCCTACAATGAGCAGTTCTTC. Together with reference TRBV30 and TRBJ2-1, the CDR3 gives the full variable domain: SQTIHQWPATLVQPVGSPLSLECTVEGTSNPNLYWYRQAAGRGLQLLFYSVGIGQISSEVPQNLSASRPQDRQFILSSKKLLLSDSGFYLCAWSVLAGVIGSYNEQFFGPGTRLTVL.

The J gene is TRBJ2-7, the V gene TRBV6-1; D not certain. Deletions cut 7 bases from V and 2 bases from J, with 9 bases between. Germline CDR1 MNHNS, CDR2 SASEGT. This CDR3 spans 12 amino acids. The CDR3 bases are TGTGCCAGCATTGACTCAGCCTACGAGCAGTACTTC. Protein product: CASIDSAYEQYF.

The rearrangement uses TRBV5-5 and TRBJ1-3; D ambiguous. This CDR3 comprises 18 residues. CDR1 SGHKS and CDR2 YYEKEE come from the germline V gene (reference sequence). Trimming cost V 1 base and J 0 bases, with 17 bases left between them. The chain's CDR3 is CASSLLGSSVFSGNTIYF. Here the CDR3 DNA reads TGTGCCAGCAGCTTGTTAGGGAGTTCAGTATTCTCTGGAAACACCATATATTTT.

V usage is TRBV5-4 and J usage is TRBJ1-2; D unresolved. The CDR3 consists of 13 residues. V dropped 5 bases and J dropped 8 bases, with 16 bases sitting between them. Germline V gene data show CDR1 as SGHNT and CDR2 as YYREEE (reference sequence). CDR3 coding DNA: TGTGCCAGCAGATCGTGGGGAGGGAAGGGCTACACCTTC. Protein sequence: CASRSWGGKGYTF.

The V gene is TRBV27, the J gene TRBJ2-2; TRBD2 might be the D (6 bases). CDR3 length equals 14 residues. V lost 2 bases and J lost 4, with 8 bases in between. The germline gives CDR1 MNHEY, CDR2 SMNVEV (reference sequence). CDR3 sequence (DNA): TGTGCCAGCAGTTTACTCGGGAGCACCGGGGAGCTGTTTTTT. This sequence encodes CASSLLGSTGELFF.

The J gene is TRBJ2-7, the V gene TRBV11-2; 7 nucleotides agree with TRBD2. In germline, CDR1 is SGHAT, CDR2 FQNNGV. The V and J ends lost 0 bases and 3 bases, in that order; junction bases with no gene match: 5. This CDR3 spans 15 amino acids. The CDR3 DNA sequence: TGTGCCAGCAGCTTAGAATTTTCTAGCGGCTACGAGCAGTACTTC. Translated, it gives CASSLEFSSGYEQYF.

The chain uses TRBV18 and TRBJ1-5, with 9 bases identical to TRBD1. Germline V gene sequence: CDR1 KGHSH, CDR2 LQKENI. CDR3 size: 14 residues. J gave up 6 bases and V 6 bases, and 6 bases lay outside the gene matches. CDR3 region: CASSTGTGFQPQHF. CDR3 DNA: TGTGCCAGCTCCACCGGGACAGGGTTTCAGCCCCAGCATTTT.

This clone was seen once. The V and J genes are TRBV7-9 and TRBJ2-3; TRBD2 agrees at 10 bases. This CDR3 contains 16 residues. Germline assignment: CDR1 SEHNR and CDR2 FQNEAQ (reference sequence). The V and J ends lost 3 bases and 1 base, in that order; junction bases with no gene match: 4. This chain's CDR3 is CASSFLSGRGTDTQYF. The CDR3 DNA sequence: TGTGCCAGCAGCTTTCTAAGCGGGAGGGGCACAGATACGCAGTATTTT.

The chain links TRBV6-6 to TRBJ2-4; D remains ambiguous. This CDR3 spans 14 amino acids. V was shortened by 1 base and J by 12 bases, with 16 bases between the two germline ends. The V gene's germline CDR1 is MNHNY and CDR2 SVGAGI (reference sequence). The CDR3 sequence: CASSYWASDPAQYF. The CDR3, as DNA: TGTGCCAGCAGTTACTGGGCTAGTGACCCAGCTCAGTACTTC.

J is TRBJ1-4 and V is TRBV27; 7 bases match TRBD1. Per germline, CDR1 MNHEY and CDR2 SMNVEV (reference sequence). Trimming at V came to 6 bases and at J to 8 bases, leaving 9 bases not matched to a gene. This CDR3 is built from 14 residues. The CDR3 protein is CASRTYRGDEKLFF. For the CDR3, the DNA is TGTGCCAGCAGGACCTACAGGGGCGACGAAAAACTGTTTTTT.